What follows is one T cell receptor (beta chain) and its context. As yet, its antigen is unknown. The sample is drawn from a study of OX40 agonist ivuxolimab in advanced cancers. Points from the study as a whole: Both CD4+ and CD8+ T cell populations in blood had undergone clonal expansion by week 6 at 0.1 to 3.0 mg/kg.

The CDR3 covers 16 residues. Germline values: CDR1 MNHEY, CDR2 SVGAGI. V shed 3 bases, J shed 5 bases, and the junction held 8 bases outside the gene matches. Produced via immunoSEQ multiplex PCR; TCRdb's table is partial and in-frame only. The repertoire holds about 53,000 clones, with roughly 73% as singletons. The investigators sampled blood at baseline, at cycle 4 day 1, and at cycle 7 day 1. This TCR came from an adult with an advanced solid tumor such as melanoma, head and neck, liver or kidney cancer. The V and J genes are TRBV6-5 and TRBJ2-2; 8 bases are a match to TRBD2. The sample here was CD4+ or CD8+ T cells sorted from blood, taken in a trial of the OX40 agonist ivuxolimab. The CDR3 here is CASSYFRGGATGELFF. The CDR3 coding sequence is TGTGCCAGCAGTTATTTCCGGGGGGGCGCGACCGGGGAGCTGTTTTTT.